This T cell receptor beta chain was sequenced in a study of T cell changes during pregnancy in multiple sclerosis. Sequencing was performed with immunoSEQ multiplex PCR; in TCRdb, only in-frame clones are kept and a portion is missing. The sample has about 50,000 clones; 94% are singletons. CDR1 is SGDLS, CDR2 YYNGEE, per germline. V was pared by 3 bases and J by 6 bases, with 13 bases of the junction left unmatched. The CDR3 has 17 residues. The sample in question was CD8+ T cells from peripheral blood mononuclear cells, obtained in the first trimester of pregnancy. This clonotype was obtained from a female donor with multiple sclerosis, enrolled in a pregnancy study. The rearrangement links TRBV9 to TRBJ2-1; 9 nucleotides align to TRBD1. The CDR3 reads CASSGMVGTGYSNEQFF. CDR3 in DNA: TGTGCCAGCAGCGGAATGGTCGGGACAGGGTATTCCAATGAGCAGTTCTTC.